Each of the 3 T cell receptor beta chains below was sequenced from the same sample in a study of blood T cells in healthy people across ages (dated by TCRdb to the mid-2010s). Libraries were made using 5' RACE. The data were produced on an Illumina HiSeq 2500. The second PCR ran for about 6 to 12 cycles and used a J-beta primer mix along with a sample-barcoded 5' primer. TCRdb took the public reads, trimmed them with fastp at Q25, ran MiXCR for clone calling and kept in-frame beta chains. For every CDR3 protein sequence, its rows merge into one entry that carries the most common genes and DNA. In all, the sample holds about 1.6 million distinct CDR3 sequences, and about 35% of those were seen once. Around 11% of the sample rests with the top ten. Material: blood. All receptors derive from a woman aged 25 to 39 in good health.

The V call is TRBV7-8, the J call TRBJ2-7, with 10 bases matching TRBD2. CDR3 length: 18 residues. V gave up 2 bases and J gave up 0 bases; unmatched junction bases: 10. From germline, CDR1 is SGHVS and CDR2 FQNEAQ. CDR3 nucleotide sequence: TGTGCCAGCAGCTTATTTAATAGCGGGGGGTCTTTCTCCTACGAGCAGTACTTC. It yields the protein CASSLFNSGGSFSYEQYF.

This clonotype appeared a few times. This sequence joins TRBV6-5 and TRBJ1-5; D is undetermined. Germline V gene sequence: CDR1 MNHEY, CDR2 SVGAGI. The CDR3 is 14 amino acids. The ends were cut back, 5 bases at V and 4 bases at J, with 12 bases in the middle. In DNA form, the CDR3 reads TGTGCCAGCAGTCCGGGAGGGAGGAATCAGCCCCAGCATTTT. It translates to CASSPGGRNQPQHF.

Of note for this clonotype: Being one base from a much bigger clone, this may be a read error. This chain links TRBV20-1 with TRBJ2-7; 7 nucleotides match TRBD1. Near its end, the DNA agrees better with TRBJ2-5, so the J call may be wrong. Germline values: CDR1 DFQATT, CDR2 SNEGSKA (reference sequence). The CDR3 length is 13 residues. CDR3 nucleotide sequence: TGCTGTGCTTTCCTAGACAGGGCGGAGACCCAGTACTTC. Translation gives CCAFLDRAETQYF.